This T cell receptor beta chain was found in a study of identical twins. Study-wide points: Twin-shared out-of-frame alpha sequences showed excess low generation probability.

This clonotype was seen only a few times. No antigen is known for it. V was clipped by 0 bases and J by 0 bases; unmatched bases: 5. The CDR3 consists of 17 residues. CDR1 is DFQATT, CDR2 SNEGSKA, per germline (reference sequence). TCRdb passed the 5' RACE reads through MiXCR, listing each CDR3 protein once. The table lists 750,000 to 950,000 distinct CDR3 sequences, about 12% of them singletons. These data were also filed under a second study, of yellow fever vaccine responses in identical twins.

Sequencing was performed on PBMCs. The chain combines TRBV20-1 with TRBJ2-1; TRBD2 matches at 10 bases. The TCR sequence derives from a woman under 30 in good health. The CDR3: CSARDASSGSSYNEQFF. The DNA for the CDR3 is TGCAGTGCTAGAGACGCCTCTAGCGGGAGCTCCTACAATGAGCAGTTCTTC.